The 13 T cell receptor beta chains below were found in one sample sequenced in a study of T-cell reconstitution after alpha-beta-depleted transplantation in children. For TCRbeta, the library was prepared with unique molecular identifiers. TCRdb reanalysed the PCR reads using MiXCR and keeps one entry per CDR3 protein. The data show about 600,000 distinct CDR3 sequences, approximately 13% seen once. The sequencing here drew on PBMCs, mostly from graft donor cells, taken 360 days after TCRalphabeta/CD19-depleted stem cell transplant. Every receptor here comes from a male patient between 10 and 17 years old who had a stem cell transplant for acute myeloid leukemia, so the T cells may come from the graft donor.

In this sample, this clonotype turned up a few times. V and J are TRBV28 and TRBJ1-5; unclear D gene. CDR3 size: 11 residues. Trimming removed 4 bases from V and 9 bases from J, with 7 bases in between. Germline CDR1 MDHEN, CDR2 SYDVKM. The CDR3 spells CASSSGGPQHF. The CDR3, as DNA: TGTGCCAGCAGTTCAGGCGGGCCCCAGCATTTT.

The chain uses TRBV6-6 and TRBJ1-6; a weak D match, TRBD1 (5 bases). Trimming left V 0 bases short and J 10 bases short, with 7 bases between. The CDR3 length is 13 residues. Germline V gene sequence: CDR1 MNHNY, CDR2 SVGAGI (reference sequence). CDR3 loop: CASSYSGDSPLHF. CDR3 bases: TGTGCCAGCAGTTACTCCGGGGACTCACCCCTCCACTTT.

This clonotype was counted ten times or more. V gene TRBV20-1 combines with J gene TRBJ2-1; no clear D. Trimming shortened V by 1 base and J by 6 bases, and 10 bases separated the two germline ends. CDR1 is DFQATT, CDR2 SNEGSKA, per germline (reference sequence). The CDR3 consists of 13 residues. The CDR3 region is CSARVPSSNEQFF. The CDR3 nucleotides read TGCAGTGCTAGAGTACCGAGCAGCAATGAGCAGTTCTTC.

This clonotype was counted a few times. The gene calls are TRBV4-2 and TRBJ2-2, with TRBD2 matching 14 bases. CDR1 and CDR2 from the germline V gene are LGHNA and YNFKEQ. The CDR3 totals 17 residues. J gave up 5 bases and V 3 bases, and 5 bases lay outside the gene matches. CDR3 in DNA: TGTGCCAGCAGCCACCGTGGGACTAGCGGGAGTACCGGGGAGCTGTTTTTT. Translation gives CASSHRGTSGSTGELFF.

The table lists this clonotype with many counts. The chain employs TRBV7-6 and TRBJ2-5; D not resolved. This CDR3 has 15 residues. Deletions cut 6 bases from V and 2 bases from J, with 16 bases between. Germline CDR1 is SGHVS and CDR2 is FNYEAQ. CDR3 DNA sequence: TGTGCCAGCAGACAAAGAGACCGACGTCAAGAGACCCAGTACTTC. Protein: CASRQRDRRQETQYF.

The chain joins TRBV11-3 to TRBJ2-3; 7 positions match TRBD1. Trimming cost V 7 bases and J 0 bases; bases outside gene matches: 10. The germline V gene has CDR1 SGHNT and CDR2 YENEEA. This CDR3 region has 16 residues. The CDR3: CASTPVGTASTDTQYF. The CDR3, as DNA: TGTGCCAGCACTCCCGTCGGGACAGCAAGCACAGATACGCAGTATTTT.

Concerning this clonotype: One end of the junction fails to match germline, which may point to a read error. The genes are TRBV20-1 and TRBJ2-5, with D unresolved. This CDR3 region has 15 residues. Germline loops: CDR1 DFQATT, CDR2 SNEGSKA (reference sequence). The DNA of the CDR3 is TGCAGTGCCGAGACCCCCCACCGCTTGGGAATGGGCCAGTATTTC. Translated, it gives CSAETPHRLGMGQYF.

This chain joins TRBV6-1 and TRBJ2-1, with a weak D call TRBD1 (9 bases). The CDR3 sequence is 14 residues long. V lost 11 bases to trimming and J lost 6 bases, with 20 bases between them. Germline CDR1 and CDR2: MNHNS and SASEGT. CDR3 residues: CAAGGDRVINEQFF. CDR3 DNA: TGTGCCGCCGGGGGGGACAGGGTTATCAATGAGCAGTTCTTC.

The sample holds a few counts of this clonotype. This sequence joins TRBV5-1 and TRBJ2-7, with TRBD1 identical over 7 bases. CDR3 size: 15 residues. The trim removed 0 bases at V and 5 bases at J, leaving 8 bases unmatched. Germline V gene sequence: CDR1 SGHRS, CDR2 YFSETQ. The CDR3 region has the DNA TGCGCCAGCAGCTTGGAGGGGGCGCGATTCAACGAGCAGTACTTC. Protein product: CASSLEGARFNEQYF.

This clonotype has a count of ten or more. V and J are TRBV5-1 and TRBJ2-1, with 9 nucleotides matching TRBD1. The CDR3 runs 15 residues. Germline V lookup: CDR1 SGHRS, CDR2 YFSETQ. V lost 4 bases, J lost 3 bases, and 5 bases stayed unmatched. This chain's CDR3 is CASSPGDRDYNEQFF. The CDR3, as DNA: TGCGCCAGCAGCCCGGGGGACAGGGACTACAATGAGCAGTTCTTC.

This clonotype was seen a handful of times. This chain links TRBV14 with TRBJ2-2; D uncertain. The CDR3 loop spans 13 amino acids. In germline, CDR1 is SGHDN, CDR2 FVKESK. The ends were cut back, 0 bases at V and 6 bases at J, with 5 bases in the middle. CDR3 bases: TGTGCCAGCAGCCAAGAAAGAGCCGGGGAGCTGTTTTTT. The encoded protein is CASSQERAGELFF.

Ten or more counts support this clonotype. The chain recombines TRBV29-1 with TRBJ2-7; a possible D gene is TRBD1 (6 bases). The V end was cut by 3 bases, the J end by 0 bases, with 15 bases between. The CDR3 totals 15 residues. CDR1 and CDR2 (germline): SQVTM, ANQGSEA. DNA for the CDR3: TGCAGCGTTGATGGGACATCAGAGAGCTCCTACGAGCAGTACTTC. This codes for CSVDGTSESSYEQYF.

This clonotype was counted ten times or more. The chain combines TRBV20-1 with TRBJ2-1, with no clear D. This CDR3 comprises 15 residues. The germline V gene has CDR1 DFQATT and CDR2 SNEGSKA (reference sequence). The ends were cut back, 1 base at V and 6 bases at J, with 16 bases in the middle. The chain's CDR3 is CSARVNRWASNEQFF. CDR3 DNA sequence: TGCAGTGCTAGAGTGAATAGGTGGGCTTCCAATGAGCAGTTCTTC.